This T cell receptor (beta chain) comes out of a study of blood T cells in healthy people across ages (dated by TCRdb to 2014 to 2015). General notes on the study: In model experiments, template switching captured about one uniquely barcoded TCR beta cDNA molecule for every two T cells. The study measured age-related changes in TCR beta repertoire diversity using deep sequencing normalized with unique cDNA molecular identifiers. Four age groups were formed from the donors: young (average about 16 years), middle-aged (just under 40), aged (62) and long-lived (around 80). To avoid experimental bias, donors of different ages were randomly spread across the sequencing lanes. Two additional independent replicas of 1 million unique cDNA reads from the same blood draw were analyzed for two donors (one aged 18 to 29 and one aged 80 or older).

Preparation of the library involved 5' RACE. Instrument used: Illumina HiSeq 2500. A second PCR of roughly 6 to 11 cycles was run with a J-beta primer mix and a sample-barcoded 5' primer. Each TCR beta cDNA molecule received a unique molecular identifier from a template-switch 5' adaptor carrying 12 random nucleotides. Each sample yielded at least 2.5 million CDR3-containing paired-end reads. The Mint cDNA synthesis kit, primed by a TRBC-specific oligonucleotide, was used to synthesize first-strand cDNA from all RNA. Following uracil-DNA glycosylase treatment, all cDNA underwent a first 18-cycle PCR with the universal primers M1SS and BC2_uni_R. The study's processing was this. Normalization of each sample was performed by random selection of 1 million high-quality reads, each carrying a distinct molecular identifier. Instead of being binned into consensus sequences, reads with shared molecular identifiers were discarded. MiTCR, run with a Q25 quality threshold and the strictest error-elimination algorithm, handled CDR3 identification, clonotype clustering and error correction. A nonparametric unseen species model with Euler transformation was used to estimate lower-bound total TCR beta diversity. Through fastp at Q25 and MiXCR, TCRdb rebuilt clones from the public reads, retaining in-frame beta chains. Entries are consolidated by CDR3 protein sequence, retaining the most common genes and DNA. TCRdb's processing, not the authors', yielded these V and J calls. The sample table records fewer than 900,000 distinct CDR3 sequences; 40% to 45% of these occur just once. Of the sample, 20% to 25% falls within the top ten clones.

Donors were a few dozen systemically healthy Caucasian individuals from Russia aged about 6 to 100 years. Each donor gave about 9.7 milliliters of peripheral blood, drawn into EDTA-treated Vacutainer tubes. Ficoll-Paque density-gradient centrifugation was used to isolate PBMCs, with at least 6.5 million per sample. Trizol reagent was used to extract total RNA from PBMCs, with at least 5.5 micrograms per sample. For every donor, flow cytometry on a PBMC aliquot measured the percentage of naive CD45RAhigh/CD27high T cells. For CDR1 and CDR2, the germline V gene (reference sequence) lists DFQATT and SNEGSKA. The CDR3 runs 15 residues from the cysteine to the phenylalanine. CDR3 DNA is the only sequence kept; it has 45 bases, read in frame from the first base. V and J are truncated by 2 bases and 4 bases respectively, leaving an intervening sequence of 15 bases. The full study reports these points: Estimates of total diversity from one million sequenced T cells were regarded as lower bounds and underestimates. Compared with the aged group, the long-lived group had more naive CD4+ T cells, fewer expanded clones and increased TCR diversity, suggesting age selection. Since profiling was done on bulk unsorted PBMCs, naive and antigen-experienced compartments could not be conclusively compared. The CMV infection status of donors was not known, potentially confounding age-related changes in expanded clonotypes. There was a strong correlation between observed TCR beta diversity and the percentage of naive T cells measured by flow cytometry. As age increased, observed TCR beta diversity per million T cells dropped in a roughly linear way, and a significant reduction was already evident by age about 40.

On this clonotype: Its target antigen remains unknown. No qualities accompany the bases; no much larger clone lies one base away.

The sample comprised blood. In this chain, TRBV20-1 is recombined with TRBJ1-5; the D gene is not confidently resolved. The clonotype was recovered from a woman aged 60-75 years in good health. In nucleotides, the sequence is TGCAGTGCTAGATTGGGCTCTGGGGTTAATCAGCCCCAGCATTTT. Its coded protein is CSARLGSGVNQPQHF.